This passage covers 13 T cell receptor beta chains from one sample sequenced in a study of neurological immune-mediated disorders. MiXCR was run by TCRdb on the 5' RACE reads, yielding one entry per CDR3 protein. In the table there are approximately 87,000 distinct CDR3 sequences, over 12% of which are singletons. Sequencing was done on a sample of PBMCs. The receptors shown here come from a woman aged 45-65 years in good health.

This clonotype was found many times. The gene calls are TRBV20-1 and TRBJ2-1, with 12 bases lining up with TRBD2. Germline V gives CDR1 DFQATT, CDR2 SNEGSKA (reference sequence). With 0 bases clipped from V and 8 bases from J, the junction kept 8 bases outside the gene matches. There are 16 residues in the CDR3. For the CDR3, the DNA is TGCAGTGCTAGAGATCAGCTAGCGGGAGGGCCTGATGAGCAGTTCTTC. Residues: CSARDQLAGGPDEQFF.

The J gene is TRBJ1-5, the V gene TRBV12-3 or TRBV12-4; 10 bases fit TRBD1. V was clipped by 1 base and J by 0 bases; unmatched bases: 21. The CDR3 consists of 23 residues. The CDR3 nucleotides are TGTGCCAGCAGTTTAGGGCTTAGCGTGGGCCGGGACAGGGGACCTTATAGCAATCAGCCCCAGCATTTT. Encoded protein: CASSLGLSVGRDRGPYSNQPQHF.

The chain combines TRBV29-1 with TRBJ1-2; the match to TRBD1 covers 11 bases. This CDR3 is built from 12 residues. Germline V gene data show CDR1 as SQVTM and CDR2 as ANQGSEA. Losses at the gene ends were 5 bases for V and 10 bases for J; bases not matched to a gene: 6. CDR3 protein: CSVLRDRGTYTF. DNA for the CDR3: TGCAGCGTTCTCCGGGACAGGGGGACCTACACCTTC.

This clonotype was found many times. The chain links TRBV5-1 to TRBJ2-2; 9 nucleotides match TRBD1. Germline loops: CDR1 SGHRS, CDR2 YFSETQ. V lost 2 bases and J lost 2; bases outside the gene matches: 1. The CDR3 is 15 amino acids. CDR3 region: CASSFTGGNTGELFF. The CDR3 DNA sequence: TGCGCCAGCAGCTTTACAGGGGGCAACACCGGGGAGCTGTTTTTT.

This clonotype was seen many times. The chain employs TRBV20-1 and TRBJ2-1; 11 nucleotides agree with TRBD2. CDR3 length: 16 residues. CDR1 and CDR2 (germline): DFQATT, SNEGSKA (reference sequence). Losses at the gene ends were 1 base for V and 4 bases for J; bases not matched to a gene: 6. The CDR3 nucleotides are TGCAGTGCTAGAGGAGTGACTAGCGGGGTATACAATGAGCAGTTCTTC. Its protein product is CSARGVTSGVYNEQFF.

This clonotype appeared many times. This chain joins TRBV5-1 and TRBJ2-6; D gene unclear. Trimming pared 4 bases from V and 2 bases from J, leaving 10 bases between. In germline, CDR1 is SGHRS, CDR2 YFSETQ. The CDR3 has 15 residues. CDR3: CASSLTTTGANVLTF. The CDR3 nucleotides read TGCGCCAGCAGCCTTACAACCACTGGGGCCAACGTCCTGACTTTC.

This clonotype was seen ten or more times. This chain connects TRBV10-3 to TRBJ1-1; 7 nucleotides agree with TRBD1. CDR1 and CDR2 from the germline V gene are ENHRY and SYGVKD. The CDR3 loop spans 13 amino acids. After removal of 10 bases from V and 2 bases from J, the junction contained 7 bases not matched to a gene. As DNA, the CDR3 is TGTGCCACCACTGGACAGGTAAACACTGAAGCTTTCTTT. This gives the protein CATTGQVNTEAFF.

Of note for this clonotype: A much larger clonotype is one base distant, so this may be a read error. V usage is TRBV5-1 and J usage is TRBJ2-7, with TRBD1 matching 7 bases. The CDR3 extends over 14 amino acids. CDR1 SGHRS and CDR2 YFSETQ come from the germline V gene. The DNA of the CDR3 is TGCGCCATCAGCACCGGGACAGTGATTTACGAGCAGTACTTC. This codes for CAISTGTVIYEQYF.

The table lists this clonotype with a few counts. The chain is built from TRBV11-3 and TRBJ1-4, with a possible D match to TRBD1 (6 bases). This CDR3 contains 12 residues. Germline assignment: CDR1 SGHNT and CDR2 YENEEA. The V gene lost 8 bases and the J gene lost 5 bases, with 9 bases spanning the gap. The chain's CDR3 is CASGQQNEKLFF. CDR3 nucleotide sequence: TGTGCCAGCGGACAGCAAAATGAAAAACTGTTTTTT.

This clonotype was observed many times. The chain is built from TRBV6-6 and TRBJ2-1; D unclear. CDR1 is MNHNY and CDR2 is SVGAGI in the germline V gene (reference sequence). V was cut by 3 bases and J by 9 bases, with 12 bases left in between. This CDR3 is built from 13 residues. CDR3 region: CASSYERFSEQFF. As DNA, the CDR3 is TGTGCCAGCAGTTATGAGAGGTTTAGTGAGCAGTTCTTC.

The table lists this clonotype with many counts. The chain carries TRBV7-8 and TRBJ1-1; the D gene is possibly TRBD1 (5 bases). V was trimmed by 8 bases and J by 1 base, leaving 11 bases between them. Germline CDR1 reads SGHVS; CDR2 reads FQNEAQ. The CDR3 loop spans 13 amino acids. For the CDR3, the DNA is TGTGCCAGCGGAGGGGTTTGGAACACTGAAGCTTTCTTT. Protein: CASGGVWNTEAFF.

This clonotype was counted many times. The chain joins TRBV15 to TRBJ1-6, with D uncertain. Germline V CDR1 and CDR2: LNHNV, YYDKDF (reference sequence). The CDR3 consists of 13 residues. V lost 1 base to trimming and J lost 9 bases, with 7 bases between them. The CDR3 is CATSRARSSPLHF. CDR3 nucleotide sequence: TGTGCCACCAGCAGAGCCCGGAGTTCACCCCTCCACTTT.

This clonotype was seen many times. The genes are TRBV5-1 and TRBJ2-5, with D maybe TRBD1 (8 bases). The germline CDR1 and CDR2 sequences are SGHRS and YFSETQ. The CDR3 spans 15 residues. Trimming pared 2 bases from V and 4 bases from J, leaving 15 bases between. This CDR3 is CASSFGQGGAETQYF. The CDR3, as DNA: TGCGCCAGCAGCTTTGGACAGGGAGGGGCAGAGACCCAGTACTTC.